Given below is one TCR beta chain in context. Germline loops: CDR1 SQVTM, CDR2 ANQGSEA. The CDR3 is 12 residues long. With 6 bases removed from V and 5 bases from J, the gap between germline ends came to 13 bases. The entry originates in a study of early T cells in non-severe SARS-CoV-2 infection. MiXCR was run by TCRdb on the 5' RACE reads, yielding one entry per CDR3 protein. This table holds tens of thousands of distinct CDR3 sequences, about 5% found once. Sequencing used whole blood. V and J are TRBV29-1 and TRBJ1-2; possible D gene TRBD1, 6 bases. The TCR comes from an adult who was a healthcare worker with PCR-confirmed SARS-CoV-2 infection or an uninfected control (not recorded which). This chain's CDR3 is CSVQDRLYGYTF. CDR3 in DNA: TGCAGCGTCCAAGACAGGCTGTATGGCTACACCTTC.